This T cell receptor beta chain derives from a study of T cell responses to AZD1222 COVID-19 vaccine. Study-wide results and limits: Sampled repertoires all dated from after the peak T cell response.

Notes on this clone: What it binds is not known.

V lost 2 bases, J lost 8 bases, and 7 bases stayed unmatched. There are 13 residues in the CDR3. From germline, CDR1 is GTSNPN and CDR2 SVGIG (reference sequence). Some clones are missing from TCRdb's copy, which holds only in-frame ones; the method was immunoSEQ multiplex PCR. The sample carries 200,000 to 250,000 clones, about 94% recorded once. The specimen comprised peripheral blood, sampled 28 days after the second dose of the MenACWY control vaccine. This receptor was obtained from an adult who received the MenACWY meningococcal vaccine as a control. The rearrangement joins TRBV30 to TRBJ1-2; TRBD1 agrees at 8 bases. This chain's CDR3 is CAWSTGGAGGYTF. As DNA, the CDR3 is TGTGCCTGGAGTACAGGGGGAGCGGGCGGCTACACCTTC.